Listed below are T cell receptor beta chains from one sample, sequenced in a study of cytomegalovirus exposure and HLA in healthy donors. Generated by immunoSEQ multiplex PCR, the TCRdb table keeps only in-frame clones and is missing some. The sample has roughly 100,000 clones, about 83% seen once; the top ten hold approximately 3.7%. What was sequenced was PBMCs. The receptors derive from a female donor in good health and CMV-seropositive. CDR3s include the opening cysteine and the closing phenylalanine or tryptophan. D genes are given only for firm matches. Clone sizes are given selectively: once, few, many, or a class where the clone is expanded.

CDR3nt	CDR3aa	v_gene	abundance	j_gene	d_gene
TGTGCCAGCAGTACCGGGACAGGCTCTTCACCCCTCCACTTT	CASSTGTGSSPLHF	TRBV2	medium-sized	TRBJ1-6	TRBD1
TGTGCCAGCAGCTCTACACGGAGGTTGCACGAGCAGTACTTC	CASSSTRRLHEQYF	TRBV7-9	.	TRBJ2-7	.
TGTGCCATCGCGGGGGGGACAGGGGTTTCACCCCTCCACTTT	CAIAGGTGVSPLHF	TRBV10-3	.	TRBJ1-6	TRBD1
TGTGCCAGCAGTACCCCGCTCAGTTCCTATGGCTACACCTTC	CASSTPLSSYGYTF	TRBV28	.	TRBJ1-2	.
TGTGCCTGCAGCTCGGGACAGCCAGCAACTAATGAAAAACTGTTTTTT	CACSSGQPATNEKLFF	TRBV7-9	.	TRBJ1-4	TRBD1
TGTGCCAGCAGCCCAGAAGGGGGTGGCACCGGGGAGCTGTTTTTT	CASSPEGGGTGELFF	TRBV7-9	.	TRBJ2-2	.
TGTGCCAGCAGTTACGTTCATGGCGGGTACAATGAGCAGTTCTTC	CASSYVHGGYNEQFF	TRBV6-6	.	TRBJ2-1	.
TGTGCCAGCAGTACGAATGACAGGGGTGGACAGCCCCAGCATTTT	CASSTNDRGGQPQHF	TRBV28	.	TRBJ1-5	TRBD1
TGCAGCGTTGAAGGGGGGGGAGGTATCACTGAAGCTTTCTTT	CSVEGGGGITEAFF	TRBV29-1	.	TRBJ1-1	.
TGTGCCAGCAGTCTACAGGGGGCCAGGCAGCCCCAGCATTTT	CASSLQGARQPQHF	TRBV28	.	TRBJ1-5	TRBD1
TGTGCCAGCAGACCCGGACTAGCGGGACCACCCACAAGCACAGATACGCAGTATTTT	CASRPGLAGPPTSTDTQYF	TRBV5-4	.	TRBJ2-3	TRBD2
TGCAGCGTTTGGACAGGGTTAATGAACACTGAAGCTTTCTTT	CSVWTGLMNTEAFF	TRBV29-1	few	TRBJ1-1	TRBD1
TGTGCCAGCAGCCCCGGGACTAGCGGGACCGACCAAACCCAATCCGGTTACAATGAGCAGTTCTTC	CASSPGTSGTDQTQSGYNEQFF	TRBV13	.	TRBJ2-1	TRBD2
TGTGCCTCAACCGAGGGGGGGAACTATGGCTACACCTTC	CASTEGGNYGYTF	TRBV15	.	TRBJ1-2	.
TGCGCCAGCAGTGAAGGGGACAGCTATGGCTACACCTTC	CASSEGDSYGYTF	TRBV10-2	.	TRBJ1-2	TRBD1
TGCGCCAGCAGCTTGGGACTGAGGAACGGGGAGCTGTTTTTT	CASSLGLRNGELFF	TRBV5-1	.	TRBJ2-2	.
TGTGCCAGCAAAGAGAGCTCTGGGGCCAACGTCCTGACTTTC	CASKESSGANVLTF	TRBV2	.	TRBJ2-6	.
TGTGCCAGCAGTTTGATCAGGACAGCTAACTATGGCTACACCTTC	CASSLIRTANYGYTF	TRBV28	few	TRBJ1-2	.
TGTGCCAGCAGCTTAGACCAGATGAACACTGAAGCTTTCTTT	CASSLDQMNTEAFF	TRBV7-9	.	TRBJ1-1	.
TGTGCCAGCAGCTCGGGGACAGGGGTGAACACTGAAGCTTTCTTT	CASSSGTGVNTEAFF	TRBV7-3	.	TRBJ1-1	TRBD1
TGTGCCAGCAGCTTAGATAGTACGGGTCCGACACCCCTCCACTTT	CASSLDSTGPTPLHF	TRBV7-2	.	TRBJ1-6	.
TGTGCCAGCCCAGACAGGGCCAGGCGTCCTGGGGCCAACGTCCTGACTTTC	CASPDRARRPGANVLTF	TRBV19	few	TRBJ2-6	TRBD1
TGTGCCAGCAGTTTATCTGATCGCAGGGGTTTTATCTATGGCTACACCTTC	CASSLSDRRGFIYGYTF	TRBV27	.	TRBJ1-2	.
TGTGCCAGCAGCTTTCCGTCTTGGGGCAGGGGGACGGATTCACCCCTCCACTTT	CASSFPSWGRGTDSPLHF	TRBV7-2	.	TRBJ1-6	TRBD1
TGCGCCAGCAGCTTGGTTGGCGGGGGCTACAATGAGCAGTTCTTC	CASSLVGGGYNEQFF	TRBV5-1	.	TRBJ2-1	TRBD2
TGCGCCAGCAGCCAGGGACTAGCGGGGGACCAAGAGACCCAGTACTTC	CASSQGLAGDQETQYF	TRBV4-1	.	TRBJ2-5	TRBD2
TGTGCCAGCAGCACAGGGAGAGGGCTAATCACTGAAGCTTTCTTT	CASSTGRGLITEAFF	TRBV11-1	.	TRBJ1-1	.
TGTGCCAGCAAGAGTACTAATAGCAATCAGCCCCAGCATTTT	CASKSTNSNQPQHF	TRBV6-6	few	TRBJ1-5	.
TGCGCCAGCAGTAGGTCTCCGGGTAATGAGCAGTTCTTC	CASSRSPGNEQFF	TRBV5-1	.	TRBJ2-1	.
TGTGCCAGCAGCGTCTCAGGTTTCACTGAAGCTTTCTTT	CASSVSGFTEAFF	TRBV9	.	TRBJ1-1	.
TGTGCCCGGGGGTCATCGAACTATGGCTACACCTTC	CARGSSNYGYTF	TRBV30	.	TRBJ1-2	.
TGTGCCAGCAGCTTGAGGACAGGGCCGCTTTCCTCTGGGGCCAACGTCCTGACTTTC	CASSLRTGPLSSGANVLTF	TRBV7-9	.	TRBJ2-6	TRBD1
TGCAGCGTTGCCTCGGGACAGGGGAACACTGAAGCTTTCTTT	CSVASGQGNTEAFF	TRBV29-1	.	TRBJ1-1	TRBD1
TGTGCCAGCAGTTACTCGAAGGGACAGGGAAGGGAGCAGTACTTC	CASSYSKGQGREQYF	TRBV6-5	.	TRBJ2-7	TRBD1
TGTGCCAGTGAAAGGACAGGCACCATGAACACTGAAGCTTTCTTT	CASERTGTMNTEAFF	TRBV19	.	TRBJ1-1	TRBD1
TGTGCCAGCAGTTACTCGAGCGGGACAGGCTACAATGAGCAGTTCTTC	CASSYSSGTGYNEQFF	TRBV6-5	.	TRBJ2-1	.
TGTGCCAGCAGCCCCCGGACAGGGTCTAATACGCAGTATTTT	CASSPRTGSNTQYF	TRBV7-2	.	TRBJ2-3	TRBD1
TGTGCCAGCAGCCGGAAAATCGGACAGGCTAACTATGGCTACACCTTC	CASSRKIGQANYGYTF	TRBV14	.	TRBJ1-2	TRBD1
TGCGCCAGCAGCCACCCTCCGCCCCGACAGGGCACCTCTATCATTAGCACAGATACGCAGTATTTT	CASSHPPPRQGTSIISTDTQYF	TRBV4-1	few	TRBJ2-3	TRBD1
TGTGCCAGCACCCGCCTGGCGGGTGCCTCTCAAGAGACCCAGTACTTC	CASTRLAGASQETQYF	TRBV7-9	.	TRBJ2-5	.
TGTGCCAGCAGCCAAGGCCAGGGGGCTTATTATGGCTACACCTTC	CASSQGQGAYYGYTF	TRBV4-2	.	TRBJ1-2	TRBD1
TGTGCCAGCAGTGCTAGCGGGGGGGCTGCCTACAATGAGCAGTTCTTC	CASSASGGAAYNEQFF	TRBV6-1	.	TRBJ2-1	TRBD2
TGTGCCAGTAGTATGTCCCCCCAGGGGGCAGGCGAGCAGTACTTC	CASSMSPQGAGEQYF	TRBV19	.	TRBJ2-7	TRBD1
TGCAGCGCTAAAGCAAGATCCGGCAATGAGCAGTTCTTC	CSAKARSGNEQFF	TRBV29-1	once	TRBJ2-1	.
TGTGCCAGCAGTTCACCTAGCGGGGGACCGACAGATACGCAGTATTTT	CASSSPSGGPTDTQYF	TRBV6-5	.	TRBJ2-3	TRBD2
TGTGCCAGCAGTCTACCCCCGGGCCAAGAGACCCAGTACTTC	CASSLPPGQETQYF	TRBV28	once	TRBJ2-5	.
TGTGCCAGCAGCTTGGCCAGGTTTGAAGCTTTCTTT	CASSLARFEAFF	TRBV5-6	few	TRBJ1-1	.
TGCGCCAGCAGCTCATGGACTAGCGGGAACACAGATACGCAGTATTTT	CASSSWTSGNTDTQYF	TRBV5-1	.	TRBJ2-3	TRBD2
TGTGCCTGGAGGGCCCAGTCCCTCTCTTACGAGCAGTACTTC	CAWRAQSLSYEQYF	TRBV30	.	TRBJ2-7	.
TGTGCCAGTAGGGAGACCCCGGGACAGGTCTCAGGGGATGAGCAGTTCTTC	CASRETPGQVSGDEQFF	TRBV19	.	TRBJ2-1	TRBD1
TGTGCCAGCAGTGATCATAAGGACAGTCGCGAGCAGTACTTC	CASSDHKDSREQYF	TRBV25-1	.	TRBJ2-7	.
TGCGCCAGCAGCCAAGTGGCGGGGAACATGAACACTGAAGCTTTCTTT	CASSQVAGNMNTEAFF	TRBV4-1	.	TRBJ1-1	.
TGTGCCAGCAGTCCCCCGGGAAGACCCTCCTACGAGCAGTACTTC	CASSPPGRPSYEQYF	TRBV6-5	.	TRBJ2-7	.